This TCR beta chain was identified during a study of early T cells in non-severe SARS-CoV-2 infection. TCRdb fed the 5' RACE reads into MiXCR, producing one record per CDR3 protein. Of about 69,000 distinct CDR3 sequences listed, roughly 10% are singletons. The material sequenced was whole blood, taken at baseline. The source is an adult who was a healthcare worker with PCR-confirmed SARS-CoV-2 infection or an uninfected control (not recorded which).

CDR3 sequence (DNA): TGCGCCAGCAGCCGAGACGAGGGAAACACTGAAGCTTTCTTT. It is translated as CASSRDEGNTEAFF. This sequence joins TRBV4-1 and TRBJ1-1, with D uncertain. This CDR3 spans 14 amino acids. Germline CDR1 reads MGHRA; CDR2 reads YSYEKL. V was cut by 4 bases and J by 2 bases, with 11 bases left in between.